These 30 T cell receptor beta chains were all obtained from the same sample, sequenced in a study of blood T cell repertoires in COVID-19. The table came from immunoSEQ multiplex PCR; TCRdb's copy has only in-frame clones and leaves some out. The table shows under 300,000 clones, with approximately 87% occurring only once. Sequences were obtained from peripheral blood. These receptors all stem from a woman in her 30s with COVID-19, enrolled during active disease.

The CDR3 region is CASTGRRGGAGWTEAFF. Written as DNA, the CDR3 is TGTGCCAGCACAGGAAGAAGGGGGGGCGCAGGATGGACTGAAGCTTTCTTT. The chain recombines TRBV5-6 with TRBJ1-1, with D possibly matching TRBD1 (6 bases). This CDR3 has 17 residues. V was trimmed by 6 bases and J by 5 bases, leaving 26 bases between them. Germline CDR1 reads SGHDT; CDR2 reads YYEEEE.

The V gene is TRBV6-5, the J gene TRBJ1-6, with 7 bases matching TRBD1. Unmatched junction bases numbered 5, after V lost 0 bases and J lost 6 bases. Germline CDR1 and CDR2: MNHEY and SVGAGI. This CDR3 is 16 amino acids long. This CDR3 is CASSYSQTGTNSPLHF. In DNA, the CDR3 is TGTGCCAGCAGTTACTCTCAGACAGGGACTAATTCACCCCTCCACTTT.

CDR3: CAWSSGSDQPQHF. CDR3 bases: TGTGCCTGGAGTTCCGGCAGCGATCAGCCCCAGCATTTT. The V gene is TRBV30, the J gene TRBJ1-5; D gene ambiguous. Trimming removed 2 bases at V and 5 bases at J, with 10 bases between. Germline V CDR1 and CDR2: GTSNPN, SVGIG (reference sequence). CDR3 length equals 13 residues.

The chain uses TRBV15 and TRBJ2-7; 9 nucleotides agree with TRBD1. The V and J ends lost 0 bases and 3 bases, in that order; junction bases with no gene match: 6. Germline CDR1 is LNHNV and CDR2 is YYDKDF (reference sequence). This CDR3 has 16 residues. CDR3 amino acids: CATSRDPTGGYYEQYF. The CDR3 DNA reads as TGTGCCACCAGCAGAGATCCCACAGGGGGCTACTACGAGCAGTACTTC.

Concerning this clone itself: Other DNA variants within this sample encode the same CDR3. The rearrangement joins TRBV4-1 to TRBJ1-1, with D maybe TRBD1 (5 bases). The V end lost 0 bases, the J end lost 1 base, and 9 bases lay between the germline ends. This CDR3 has 15 residues. CDR1 and CDR2 from the germline V gene are MGHRA and YSYEKL. The CDR3 here is CASSQDGGGNTEAFF. The CDR3 DNA follows: TGCGCCAGCAGCCAAGATGGGGGGGGGAACACTGAAGCTTTCTTT.

The chain combines TRBV2 with TRBJ2-2, with D unclear. The V and J ends lost 1 base and 6 bases respectively, with 12 bases between them. The CDR3 runs 15 residues. Germline V gene data show CDR1 as SNHLY and CDR2 as FYNNEI. CDR3 nucleotides: TGTGCCAGCAGTGAAGTCTTATCTGTTCCCGGGGAGCTGTTTTTT. This sequence encodes CASSEVLSVPGELFF.

This chain joins TRBV19 and TRBJ1-1, with D uncertain. Germline CDR1 LNHDA, CDR2 SQIVND (reference sequence). The CDR3 is 12 amino acids. V lost 7 bases, J lost 0 bases, and 6 bases lay in between. CDR3 coding DNA: TGTGCCAGTATGCGGATGAACACTGAAGCTTTCTTT. Residues: CASMRMNTEAFF.

This clone was observed a handful of times. The genes are TRBV5-1 and TRBJ1-5; TRBD1 matches 8 bases. The V segment lost 0 bases and the J segment 7 bases; nucleotides outside the gene matches: 9. The germline gives CDR1 SGHRS, CDR2 YFSETQ. This CDR3 spans 16 amino acids. CDR3 residues: CASSLGAGGDGQPQHF. The CDR3 nucleotides read TGCGCCAGCAGCTTGGGGGCAGGGGGCGACGGGCAGCCCCAGCATTTT.

The rearrangement joins TRBV27 to TRBJ2-1; 7 bases agree with TRBD1. This CDR3 region has 14 residues. With V trimmed by 11 bases and J by 5 bases, 12 bases remained unmatched. CDR1 MNHEY and CDR2 SMNVEV come from the germline V gene (reference sequence). DNA for the CDR3: TGTGCCGCCCGGGACAGCGAAACAGACAATGAGCAGTTCTTC. It codes for CAARDSETDNEQFF.

A note on this clone: One end of the junction varies from germline; a read error may be responsible. This chain uses TRBV6-5 with TRBJ2-7; 7 nucleotides match TRBD1. The germline gives CDR1 MNHEY, CDR2 SVGAGI. This CDR3 region has 13 residues. The CDR3 region has the DNA TGTGCCAGCAGTTACTCAGGGGGCTACCAGCAGTACTTC. This encodes CASSYSGGYQQYF.

The gene calls are TRBV6-5 and TRBJ1-6, with D possibly being TRBD1 (6 bases). Trimming shortened V by 5 bases and J by 6 bases, and 14 bases separated the two germline ends. The V gene's germline CDR1 is MNHEY and CDR2 SVGAGI. The CDR3 has 15 residues. The CDR3 here is CASSLNDRTNSPLHF. Here the CDR3 DNA reads TGTGCCAGCAGTCTTAATGACAGGACTAATTCACCCCTCCACTTT.

The J gene is TRBJ2-7, the V gene TRBV6-4; D unresolved. The CDR3 has 12 residues. Deletions cut 3 bases from V and 6 bases from J, with 9 bases between. Germline V gives CDR1 MRHNA, CDR2 SNTAGT. As DNA, the CDR3 is TGTGCCAGCAGTGAAGCCCCTAGCGAGCAGTACTTC. It encodes CASSEAPSEQYF.

This sequence joins TRBV5-1 and TRBJ1-3; weak D call: TRBD1 (6 bases). The CDR3 contains 17 residues. Germline V gene data show CDR1 as SGHRS and CDR2 as YFSETQ. Trimming pared 0 bases from V and 3 bases from J, leaving 16 bases between. In nucleotides, the CDR3 is TGCGCCAGCAGCTTGGTATCTACAGGGACTAGTGGAAACACCATATATTTT. Its protein product is CASSLVSTGTSGNTIYF.

The chain carries TRBV19 and TRBJ2-7; TRBD1 agrees at 10 bases. V gave up 6 bases and J gave up 5 bases; unmatched junction bases: 10. In germline, CDR1 is LNHDA, CDR2 SQIVND (reference sequence). The CDR3 runs to 15 residues. The chain's CDR3 is CASSPGGTGDNEQYF. As DNA, the CDR3 is TGTGCCAGTAGCCCTGGGGGGACAGGGGACAACGAGCAGTACTTC. The complete variable domain, with remaining parts taken from reference TRBV19 and TRBJ2-7, reads DGGITQSPKYLFRKEGQNVTLSCEQNLNHDAMYWYRQDPGQGLRLIYYSQIVNDFQKGDIAEGYSVSREKKESFPLTVTSAQKNPTAFYLCASSPGGTGDNEQYFGPGTRLTVT.

The chain recombines TRBV21-1 with TRBJ2-5; the table gives TRBD1 as D, unverified against the DNA. TRBV21-1 is deemed a pseudogene. This CDR3 has 16 residues. CDR3: CASSSKAPGLRETQYF. CDR3 in DNA: TGTGCCAGCAGCTCAAAGGCTCCTGGCCTCAGGGAGACCCAGTACTTC.

The chain is built from TRBV5-6 and TRBJ2-5; D may be TRBD1 (6 bases). V lost 1 base and J 5 bases, leaving 12 bases between the germline ends. The CDR3 totals 14 residues. CDR1 is SGHDT, CDR2 YYEEEE, per germline. CDR3 sequence (DNA): TGTGCCAGCAGCTTGTCAGGGGTCTTTGAGACCCAGTACTTC. Amino acid sequence: CASSLSGVFETQYF.

This clone was observed a few times. V usage is TRBV20-1 and J usage is TRBJ1-1; no firm D call. Germline assignment: CDR1 DFQATT and CDR2 SNEGSKA (reference sequence). The CDR3 has 11 amino acids. This CDR3 reads CKTLLNTEAFF. In DNA form, the CDR3 reads TGCAAGACACTTCTGAACACTGAAGCTTTCTTT.

The gene calls are TRBV19 and TRBJ2-3; TRBD2 matches at 11 bases. With 9 bases clipped from V and 4 bases from J, the junction kept 3 bases outside the gene matches. The CDR3 has 13 residues. CDR1 is LNHDA, CDR2 SQIVND, per germline (reference sequence). The CDR3 loop reads CASHSGGADTQYF. The CDR3 coding sequence is TGTGCCAGCCATAGCGGGGGGGCAGATACGCAGTATTTT.

CDR3 nucleotides: TGTGCCAGCAGTGACCCGGCCGGGGGGTACAATGAGCAGTTCTTC. Encoded protein: CASSDPAGGYNEQFF. V is TRBV6-4 and J is TRBJ2-1; 7 bases are a match to TRBD2. The V gene end was trimmed by 2 bases and the J gene end by 4 bases; junction bases not matched to a gene: 5. Germline CDR1 reads MRHNA; CDR2 reads SNTAGT. CDR3 length: 15 residues.

V is TRBV7-9 and J is TRBJ2-3, with a possible D match to TRBD2 (5 bases). The V gene's germline CDR1 is SEHNR and CDR2 FQNEAQ (reference sequence). Trimming took off 5 bases at V and 4 bases at J, with 10 bases between the two ends. This CDR3 is 13 amino acids long. The CDR3 nucleotides read TGTGCCAGCAGCCCGGGAACCCCAGATACGCAGTATTTT. It translates to CASSPGTPDTQYF.

The genes are TRBV3-1 (or the pseudogene TRBV3-2) and TRBJ2-3; the match to TRBD2 covers 8 bases. Trimming took 1 base from V and 12 from J; bases not matched to a gene: 3. Germline loops: CDR1 LGHDT, CDR2 YNNKEL (reference sequence). The CDR3 covers 12 residues. CDR3 coding DNA: TGTGCCAGCAGCCAAGCGGGGGGGCCTCAGTATTTT. The encoded protein is CASSQAGGPQYF.

The V and J genes are TRBV5-5 and TRBJ2-7; D is possibly TRBD2 (6 bases). Deletions cut 3 bases from V and 2 bases from J, with 9 bases between. The CDR3 runs to 13 residues. CDR1 is SGHKS, CDR2 YYEKEE, per germline (reference sequence). The CDR3 bases are TGTGCCAGCAGCTGGGGGGACGCCTACGAGCAGTACTTC. Translating gives CASSWGDAYEQYF.

The J gene is TRBJ2-2, the V gene TRBV6-5; D gene uncertain. Germline V gives CDR1 MNHEY, CDR2 SVGAGI. CDR3 length: 14 amino acids. Trimming cost V 2 bases and J 7 bases, with 11 bases left between them. The CDR3 reads CASSYTLAGGELFF. DNA of the CDR3: TGTGCCAGCAGTTACACCCTGGCAGGCGGGGAGCTGTTTTTT.

The CDR3 loop is CASSLSDRGGSPLHF. The CDR3 nucleotides read TGTGCCAGCAGTTTATCGGACAGGGGCGGCTCACCCCTCCACTTT. The gene calls are TRBV28 and TRBJ1-6; 9 bases agree with TRBD1. The CDR3 has 15 residues. Germline V gene lookup returns CDR1 MDHEN and CDR2 SYDVKM. V shed 1 base, J shed 10 bases, and the junction held 5 bases outside the gene matches.

The gene calls are TRBV6-5 and TRBJ1-2; D gene uncertain. CDR1 and CDR2 from the germline V gene are MNHEY and SVGAGI. CDR3 length: 15 amino acids. The ends were cut back, 8 bases at V and 4 bases at J, with 20 bases in the middle. The CDR3 loop reads CASAFLVDGVYGYTF. In nucleotides, the CDR3 is TGTGCCAGCGCCTTCCTGGTGGACGGGGTCTATGGCTACACCTTC.

The chain couples TRBV5-1 to TRBJ2-5; 13 nucleotides line up with TRBD2. V shed 5 bases and J 2 bases; nucleotides not matched to a gene: 3. Germline V gene lookup returns CDR1 SGHRS and CDR2 YFSETQ. The CDR3 has 15 residues. CDR3: CASSSTSGRQETQYF. Here the CDR3 DNA reads TGCGCCAGCAGTTCGACTAGCGGGAGGCAAGAGACCCAGTACTTC.

The chain uses TRBV19 and TRBJ2-7; tentatively, D is TRBD1 (6 bases). The germline CDR1 and CDR2 sequences are LNHDA and SQIVND (reference sequence). The CDR3 contains 15 residues. V gave up 6 bases and J gave up 2 bases, with 17 bases separating them. Written as DNA, the CDR3 is TGTGCCAGTAGCCTAGGGTCAGGGGCCCCCTACGAGCAGTACTTC. Amino acids: CASSLGSGAPYEQYF.

J is TRBJ2-5 and V is TRBV3-1 (or the pseudogene TRBV3-2), with 8 bases identical to TRBD2. CDR1 and CDR2 (germline): LGHDT, YNNKEL (reference sequence). V lost 5 bases, J lost 4 bases, and 12 bases stayed unmatched. The CDR3 contains 16 residues. The chain's CDR3 is CASSFRIAGGGETQYF. The CDR3 DNA reads as TGTGCCAGCAGCTTCCGGATCGCGGGGGGCGGAGAGACCCAGTACTTC.

The chain links TRBV19 to TRBJ1-2; TRBD1 agrees at 7 bases. CDR1 is LNHDA and CDR2 is SQIVND in the germline V gene (reference sequence). Losses at the gene ends were 6 bases for V and 6 bases for J; bases not matched to a gene: 4. The CDR3 has 12 amino acids. The CDR3 DNA is TGTGCCAGTAGAAGTGACAGGGATGGCTACACCTTC. It yields the protein CASRSDRDGYTF.

This sequence joins TRBV7-9 and TRBJ1-2, with D uncertain. This CDR3 comprises 12 residues. Trimming stripped 5 bases from V and 5 bases from J, with 9 bases between. Germline CDR1 reads SEHNR; CDR2 reads FQNEAQ (reference sequence). In DNA form, the CDR3 reads TGTGCCAGCAGCCAGAACCTTTATGGCTACACCTTC. Translation gives CASSQNLYGYTF.